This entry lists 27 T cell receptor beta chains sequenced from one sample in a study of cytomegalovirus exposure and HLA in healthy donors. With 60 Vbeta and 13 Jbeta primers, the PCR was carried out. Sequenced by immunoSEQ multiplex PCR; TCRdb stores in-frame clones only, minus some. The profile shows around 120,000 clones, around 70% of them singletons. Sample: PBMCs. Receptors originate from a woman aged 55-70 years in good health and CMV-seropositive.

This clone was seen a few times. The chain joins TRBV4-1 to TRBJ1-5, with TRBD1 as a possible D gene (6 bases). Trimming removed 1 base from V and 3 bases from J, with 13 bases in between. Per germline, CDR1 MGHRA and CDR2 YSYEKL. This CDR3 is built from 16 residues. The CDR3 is CASSQAGTSYNQPQHF. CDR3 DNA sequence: TGCGCCAGCAGCCAAGCGGGGACATCTTACAATCAGCCCCAGCATTTT.

In nucleotides, the CDR3 is TGTGCCAGCAGCTCCCGTCCCGGCACTGAAGCTTTCTTT. This codes for CASSSRPGTEAFF. The rearrangement uses TRBV11-1 and TRBJ1-1; D unresolved. V dropped 4 bases and J dropped 4 bases, with 10 bases sitting between them. Germline V gives CDR1 SGHAT, CDR2 FQDESV (reference sequence). CDR3 length equals 13 residues.

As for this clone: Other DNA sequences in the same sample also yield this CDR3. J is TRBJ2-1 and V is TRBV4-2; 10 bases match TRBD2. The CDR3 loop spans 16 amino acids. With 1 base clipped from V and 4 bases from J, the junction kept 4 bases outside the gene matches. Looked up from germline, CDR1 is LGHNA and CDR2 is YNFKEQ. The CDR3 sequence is CASSQGWTSGYNEQFF. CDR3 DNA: TGTGCCAGCAGCCAAGGGTGGACTAGCGGATACAATGAGCAGTTCTTC.

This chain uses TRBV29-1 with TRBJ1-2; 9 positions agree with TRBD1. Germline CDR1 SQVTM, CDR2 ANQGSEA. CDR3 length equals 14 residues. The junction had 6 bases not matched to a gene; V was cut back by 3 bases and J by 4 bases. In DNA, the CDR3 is TGCAGCGTTGAGCCGGGACAGGGCATCTATGGCTACACCTTC. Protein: CSVEPGQGIYGYTF.

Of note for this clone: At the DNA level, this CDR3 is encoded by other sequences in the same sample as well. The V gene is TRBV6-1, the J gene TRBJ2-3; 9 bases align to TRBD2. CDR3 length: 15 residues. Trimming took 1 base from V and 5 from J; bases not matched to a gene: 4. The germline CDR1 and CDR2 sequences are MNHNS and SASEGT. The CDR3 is CASSEGSGGQDTQYF. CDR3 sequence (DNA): TGTGCCAGCAGTGAAGGGAGCGGGGGGCAAGATACGCAGTATTTT.

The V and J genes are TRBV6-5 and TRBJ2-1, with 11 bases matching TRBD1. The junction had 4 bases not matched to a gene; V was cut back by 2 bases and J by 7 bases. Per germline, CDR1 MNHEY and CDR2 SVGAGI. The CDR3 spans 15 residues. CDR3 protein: CASSYEGQGANEQFF. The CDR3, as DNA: TGTGCCAGCAGTTACGAAGGACAGGGGGCAAATGAGCAGTTCTTC.

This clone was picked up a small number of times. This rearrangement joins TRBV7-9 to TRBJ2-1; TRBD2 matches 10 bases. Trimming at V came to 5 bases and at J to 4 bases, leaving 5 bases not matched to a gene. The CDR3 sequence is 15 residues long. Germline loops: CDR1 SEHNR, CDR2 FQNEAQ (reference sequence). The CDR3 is CASSKGLAEYNEQFF. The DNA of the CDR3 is TGTGCCAGCAGCAAAGGACTAGCGGAGTACAATGAGCAGTTCTTC.

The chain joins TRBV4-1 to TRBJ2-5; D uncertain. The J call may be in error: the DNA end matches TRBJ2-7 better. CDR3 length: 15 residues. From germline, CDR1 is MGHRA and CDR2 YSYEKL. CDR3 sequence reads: CASSPSGSSSYEQYF. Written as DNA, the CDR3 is TGCGCCAGCAGCCCTTCGGGTAGCAGCTCCTACGAGCAGTACTTC.

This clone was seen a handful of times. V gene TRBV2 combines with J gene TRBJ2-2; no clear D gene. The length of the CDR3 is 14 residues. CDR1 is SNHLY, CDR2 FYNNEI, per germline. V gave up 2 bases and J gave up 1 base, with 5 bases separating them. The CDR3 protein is CASSEFRNTGELFF. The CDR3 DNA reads TGTGCCAGCAGTGAATTTAGGAACACCGGGGAGCTGTTTTTT.

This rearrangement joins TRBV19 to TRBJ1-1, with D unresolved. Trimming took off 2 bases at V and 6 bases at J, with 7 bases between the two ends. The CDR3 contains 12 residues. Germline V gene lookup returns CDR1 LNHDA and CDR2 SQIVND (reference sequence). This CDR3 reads CASSISVAEAFF. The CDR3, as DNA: TGTGCCAGTAGTATAAGTGTAGCTGAAGCTTTCTTT.

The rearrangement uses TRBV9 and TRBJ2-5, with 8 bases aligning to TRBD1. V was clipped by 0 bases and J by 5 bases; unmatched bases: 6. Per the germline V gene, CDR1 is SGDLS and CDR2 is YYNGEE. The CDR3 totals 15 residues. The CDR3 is CASSVGTGYFETQYF. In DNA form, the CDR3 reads TGTGCCAGCAGCGTAGGGACAGGGTATTTTGAGACCCAGTACTTC.

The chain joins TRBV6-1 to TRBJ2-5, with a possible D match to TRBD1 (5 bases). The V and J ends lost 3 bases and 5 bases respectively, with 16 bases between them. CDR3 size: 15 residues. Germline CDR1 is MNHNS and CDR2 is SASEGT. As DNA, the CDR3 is TGTGCCAGCAGTGATGTCGCAGGGTCGGCGGAGACCCAGTACTTC. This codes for CASSDVAGSAETQYF.

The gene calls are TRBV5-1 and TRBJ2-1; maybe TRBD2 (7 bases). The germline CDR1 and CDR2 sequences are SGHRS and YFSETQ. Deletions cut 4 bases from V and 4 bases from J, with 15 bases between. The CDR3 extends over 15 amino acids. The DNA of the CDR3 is TGCGCCAGCAGCGGGGGGGGCGGGTTGTACAATGAGCAGTTCTTC. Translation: CASSGGGGLYNEQFF. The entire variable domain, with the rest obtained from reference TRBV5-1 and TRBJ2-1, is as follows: KAGVTQTPRYLIKTRGQQVTLSCSPISGHRSVSWYQQTPGQGLQFLFEYFSETQRNKGNFPGRFSGRQFSNSRSEMNVSTLELGDSALYLCASSGGGGLYNEQFFGPGTRLTVL.

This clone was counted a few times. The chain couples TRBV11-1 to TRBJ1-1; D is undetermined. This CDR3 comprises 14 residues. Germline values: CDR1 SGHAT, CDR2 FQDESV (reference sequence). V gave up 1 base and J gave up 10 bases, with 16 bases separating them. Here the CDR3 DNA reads TGTGCCAGCAGCTTAGAGAATGAGGGATCCGCAGCTTTCTTT. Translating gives CASSLENEGSAAFF.

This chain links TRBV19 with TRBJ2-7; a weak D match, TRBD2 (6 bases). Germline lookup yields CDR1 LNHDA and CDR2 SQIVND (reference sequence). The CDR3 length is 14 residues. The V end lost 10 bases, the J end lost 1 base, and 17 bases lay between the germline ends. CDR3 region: CANMGGAESYEQYF. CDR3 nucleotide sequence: TGTGCCAATATGGGCGGGGCAGAGTCCTACGAGCAGTACTTC.

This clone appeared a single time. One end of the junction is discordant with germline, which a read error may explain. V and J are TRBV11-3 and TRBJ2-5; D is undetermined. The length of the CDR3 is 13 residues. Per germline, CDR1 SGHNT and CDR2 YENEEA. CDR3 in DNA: TGTGCCAGCAGCTTAGGGGTACAAGAGGCCCAGTACTTC. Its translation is CASSLGVQEAQYF.

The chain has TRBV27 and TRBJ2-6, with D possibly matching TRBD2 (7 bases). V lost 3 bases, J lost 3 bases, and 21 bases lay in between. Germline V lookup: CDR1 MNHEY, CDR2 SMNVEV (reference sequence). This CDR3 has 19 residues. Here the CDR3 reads CASSFFRGGAVFGANVLTF. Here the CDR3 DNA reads TGTGCCAGCAGTTTTTTCCGAGGGGGGGCGGTGTTTGGGGCCAACGTCCTGACTTTC.

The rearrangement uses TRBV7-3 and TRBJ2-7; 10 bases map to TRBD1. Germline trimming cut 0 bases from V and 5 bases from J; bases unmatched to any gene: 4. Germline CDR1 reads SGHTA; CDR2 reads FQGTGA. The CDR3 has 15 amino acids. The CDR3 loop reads CASSLTGQGTHEQYF. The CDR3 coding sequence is TGTGCCAGCAGCTTAACGGGACAGGGGACCCACGAGCAGTACTTC.

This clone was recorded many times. In nucleotides, the CDR3 is TGTGCCAGCAGTTACTCGACAATCTCAGAAGCTTTCTTT. Its protein product is CASSYSTISEAFF. V usage is TRBV6-5 and J usage is TRBJ1-1; unclear D gene. The V end was cut by 0 bases, the J end by 8 bases, with 10 bases between. The CDR3 is 13 residues long. The germline gives CDR1 MNHEY, CDR2 SVGAGI.

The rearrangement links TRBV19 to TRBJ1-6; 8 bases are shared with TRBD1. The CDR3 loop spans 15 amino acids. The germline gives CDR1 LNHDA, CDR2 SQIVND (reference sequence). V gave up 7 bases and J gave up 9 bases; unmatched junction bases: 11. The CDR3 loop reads CASTRERQGISPLHF. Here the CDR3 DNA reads TGTGCCAGTACCCGGGAAAGACAGGGGATTTCACCCCTCCACTTT.

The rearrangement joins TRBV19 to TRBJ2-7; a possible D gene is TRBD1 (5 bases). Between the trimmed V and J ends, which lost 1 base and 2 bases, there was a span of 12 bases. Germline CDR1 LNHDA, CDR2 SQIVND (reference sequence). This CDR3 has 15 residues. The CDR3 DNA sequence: TGTGCCAGTAGTATAGGCTCCAGGGTCCCCTACGAGCAGTACTTC. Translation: CASSIGSRVPYEQYF.

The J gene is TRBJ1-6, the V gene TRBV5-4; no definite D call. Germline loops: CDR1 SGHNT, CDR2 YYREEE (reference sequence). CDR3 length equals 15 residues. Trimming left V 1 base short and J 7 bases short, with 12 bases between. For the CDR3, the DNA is TGTGCCAGCAGCTTGTCTCAGGCATCGAATTCACCCCTCCACTTT. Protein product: CASSLSQASNSPLHF. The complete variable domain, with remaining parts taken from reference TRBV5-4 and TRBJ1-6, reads ETGVTQSPTHLIKTRGQQVTLRCSSQSGHNTVSWYQQALGQGPQFIFQYYREEENGRGNFPPRFSGLQFPNYSSELNVNALELDDSALYLCASSLSQASNSPLHFGNGTRLTVT.

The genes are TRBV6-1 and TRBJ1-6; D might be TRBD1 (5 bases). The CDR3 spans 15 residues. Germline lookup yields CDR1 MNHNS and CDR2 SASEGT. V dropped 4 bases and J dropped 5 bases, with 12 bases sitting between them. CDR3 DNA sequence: TGTGCCAGCAGTGTCTCGGGGGGACATAATTCACCCCTCCACTTT. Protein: CASSVSGGHNSPLHF.

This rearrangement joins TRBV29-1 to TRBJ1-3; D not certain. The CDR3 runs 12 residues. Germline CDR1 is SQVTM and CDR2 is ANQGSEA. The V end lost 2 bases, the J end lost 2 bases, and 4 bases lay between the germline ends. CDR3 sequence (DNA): TGCAGCGTTGAATCAGCTGGAAACACCATATATTTT. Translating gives CSVESAGNTIYF.

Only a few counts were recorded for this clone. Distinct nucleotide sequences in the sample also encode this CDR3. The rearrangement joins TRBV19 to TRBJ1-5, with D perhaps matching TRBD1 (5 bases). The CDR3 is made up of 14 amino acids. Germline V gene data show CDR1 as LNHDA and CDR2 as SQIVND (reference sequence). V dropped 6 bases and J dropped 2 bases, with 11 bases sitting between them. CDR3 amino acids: CASSPTGGNQPQHF. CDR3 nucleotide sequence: TGTGCCAGTAGCCCAACGGGGGGCAATCAGCCCCAGCATTTT.

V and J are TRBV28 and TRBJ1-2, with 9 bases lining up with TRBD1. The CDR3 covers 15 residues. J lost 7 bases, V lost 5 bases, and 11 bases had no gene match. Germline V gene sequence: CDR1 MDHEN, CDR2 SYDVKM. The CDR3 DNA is TGTGCCAGCAGTCCACCGGGACAGGGAAGTCCTGGCTACACCTTC. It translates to CASSPPGQGSPGYTF.

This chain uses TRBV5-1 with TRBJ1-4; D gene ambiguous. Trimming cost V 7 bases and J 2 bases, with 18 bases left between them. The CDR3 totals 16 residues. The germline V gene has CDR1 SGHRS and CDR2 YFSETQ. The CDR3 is CASAGGWAGTNEKLFF. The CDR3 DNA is TGCGCCAGCGCCGGTGGTTGGGCTGGGACTAATGAAAAACTGTTTTTT.